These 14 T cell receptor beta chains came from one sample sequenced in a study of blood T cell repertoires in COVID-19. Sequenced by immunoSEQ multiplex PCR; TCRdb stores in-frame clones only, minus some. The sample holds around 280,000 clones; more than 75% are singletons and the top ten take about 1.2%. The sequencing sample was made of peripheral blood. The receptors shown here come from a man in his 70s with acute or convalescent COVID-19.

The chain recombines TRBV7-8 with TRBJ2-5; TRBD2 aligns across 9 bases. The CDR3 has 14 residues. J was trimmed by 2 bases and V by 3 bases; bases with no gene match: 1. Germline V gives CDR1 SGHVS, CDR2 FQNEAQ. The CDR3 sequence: CASSFGLAQETQYF. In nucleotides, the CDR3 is TGTGCCAGCAGCTTCGGACTAGCGCAAGAGACCCAGTACTTC.

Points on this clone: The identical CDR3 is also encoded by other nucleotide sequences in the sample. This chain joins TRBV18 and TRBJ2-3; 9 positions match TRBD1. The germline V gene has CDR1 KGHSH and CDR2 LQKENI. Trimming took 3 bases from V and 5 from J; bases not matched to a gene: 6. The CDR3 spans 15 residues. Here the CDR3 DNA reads TGTGCCAGCTCACCGGAGACAGGGGGGAGAGATACGCAGTATTTT. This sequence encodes CASSPETGGRDTQYF.

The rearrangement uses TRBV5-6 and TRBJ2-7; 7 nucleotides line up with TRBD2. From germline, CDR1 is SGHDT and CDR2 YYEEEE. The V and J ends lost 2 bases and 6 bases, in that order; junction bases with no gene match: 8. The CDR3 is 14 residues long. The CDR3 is CASSFGLGAGEQYF. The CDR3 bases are TGTGCCAGCAGCTTCGGACTAGGCGCCGGCGAGCAGTACTTC. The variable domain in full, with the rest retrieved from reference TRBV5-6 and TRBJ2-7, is DAGVTQSPTHLIKTRGQQVTLRCSPKSGHDTVSWYQQALGQGPQFIFQYYEEEERQRGNFPDRFSGHQFPNYSSELNVNALLLGDSALYLCASSFGLGAGEQYFGPGTRLTVT.

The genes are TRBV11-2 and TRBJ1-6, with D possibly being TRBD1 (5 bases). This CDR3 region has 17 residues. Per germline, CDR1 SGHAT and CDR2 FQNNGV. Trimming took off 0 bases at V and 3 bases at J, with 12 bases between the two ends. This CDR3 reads CASSLEGRVYYNSPLHF. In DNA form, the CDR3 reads TGTGCCAGCAGCTTAGAAGGCAGGGTCTACTATAATTCACCCCTCCACTTT.

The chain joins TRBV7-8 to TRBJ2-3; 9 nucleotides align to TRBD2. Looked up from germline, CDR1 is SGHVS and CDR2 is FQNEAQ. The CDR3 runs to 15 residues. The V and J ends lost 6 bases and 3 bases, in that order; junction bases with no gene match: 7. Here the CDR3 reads CASSSSGIRTDTQYF. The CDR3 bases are TGTGCCAGCAGTTCTAGCGGGATCAGAACAGATACGCAGTATTTT.

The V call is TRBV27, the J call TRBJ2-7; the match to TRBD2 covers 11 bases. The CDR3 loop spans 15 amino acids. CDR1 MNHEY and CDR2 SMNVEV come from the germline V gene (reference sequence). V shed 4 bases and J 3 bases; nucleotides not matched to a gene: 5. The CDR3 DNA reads TGTGCCAGCAGTTCTCCGGGACTAGCGGTCTACGAGCAGTACTTC. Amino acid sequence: CASSSPGLAVYEQYF.

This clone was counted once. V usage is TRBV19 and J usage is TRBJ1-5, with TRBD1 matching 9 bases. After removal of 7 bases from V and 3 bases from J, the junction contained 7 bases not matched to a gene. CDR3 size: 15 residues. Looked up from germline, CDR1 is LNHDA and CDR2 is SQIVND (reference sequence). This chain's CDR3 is CASKGTGHLNQPQHF. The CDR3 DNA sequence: TGTGCCAGTAAAGGGACAGGGCACCTCAATCAGCCCCAGCATTTT.

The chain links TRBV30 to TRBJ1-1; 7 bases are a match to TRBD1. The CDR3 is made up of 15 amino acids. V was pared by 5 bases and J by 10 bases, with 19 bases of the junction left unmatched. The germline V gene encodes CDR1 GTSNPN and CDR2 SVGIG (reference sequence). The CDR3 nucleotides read TGTGCCTGGGAGTCCGGGACAGCCACACCCGTGGGAGCTTTCTTT. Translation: CAWESGTATPVGAFF.

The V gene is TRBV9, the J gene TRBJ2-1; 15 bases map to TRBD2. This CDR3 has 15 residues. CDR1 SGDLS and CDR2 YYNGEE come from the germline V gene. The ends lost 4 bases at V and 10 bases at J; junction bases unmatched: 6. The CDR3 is CASSKPGTSGGEQFF. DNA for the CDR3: TGTGCCAGCAGCAAGCCCGGGACTAGCGGGGGGGAGCAGTTCTTC.

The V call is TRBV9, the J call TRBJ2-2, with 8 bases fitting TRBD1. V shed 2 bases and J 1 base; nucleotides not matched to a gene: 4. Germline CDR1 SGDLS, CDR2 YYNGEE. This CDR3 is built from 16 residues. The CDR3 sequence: CASSVRTGWNTGELFF. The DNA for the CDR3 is TGTGCCAGCAGCGTCCGGACAGGGTGGAACACCGGGGAGCTGTTTTTT.

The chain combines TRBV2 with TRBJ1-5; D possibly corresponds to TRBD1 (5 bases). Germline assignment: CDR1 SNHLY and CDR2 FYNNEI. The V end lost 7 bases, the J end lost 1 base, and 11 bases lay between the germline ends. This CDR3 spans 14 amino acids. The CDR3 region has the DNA TGTGCCAGCACCAGGGAGGAGAGCAATCAGCCCCAGCATTTT. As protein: CASTREESNQPQHF.

CDR3 residues: CASSLVGQGRHEQYF. CDR3 nucleotides: TGTGCCAGCAGCTTAGTCGGACAGGGGAGGCACGAGCAGTACTTC. The chain recombines TRBV7-2 with TRBJ2-7, with 9 bases that match TRBD1. The V gene end was trimmed by 1 base and the J gene end by 5 bases; junction bases not matched to a gene: 6. This CDR3 is built from 15 residues. CDR1 and CDR2 from the germline V gene are SGHTA and FQGNSA. Variable domain in full (rest from reference TRBV7-2 and TRBJ2-7): GAGVSQSPSNKVTEKGKDVELRCDPISGHTALYWYRQSLGQGLEFLIYFQGNSAPDKSGLPSDRFSAERTGGSVSTLTIQRTQQEDSAVYLCASSLVGQGRHEQYFGPGTRLTVT.

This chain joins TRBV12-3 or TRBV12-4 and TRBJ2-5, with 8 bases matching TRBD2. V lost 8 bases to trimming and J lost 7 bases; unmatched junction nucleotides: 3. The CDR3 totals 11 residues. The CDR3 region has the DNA TGTGCCAGCGGGACTAGTGGGACCCAGTACTTC. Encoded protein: CASGTSGTQYF.

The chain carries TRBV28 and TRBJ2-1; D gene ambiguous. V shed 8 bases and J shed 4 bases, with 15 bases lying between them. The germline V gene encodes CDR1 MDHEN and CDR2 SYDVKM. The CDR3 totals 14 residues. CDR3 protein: CASAKIDLYNEQFF. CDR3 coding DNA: TGTGCCAGCGCTAAAATAGACTTATACAATGAGCAGTTCTTC.